Listed below are T cell receptor beta chains from one sample, sequenced in a study of cytomegalovirus exposure and HLA in healthy donors. Libraries were prepared by immunoSEQ multiplex PCR; TCRdb keeps only in-frame clonotypes and omits some of them. The sample has 150,000 or so clones; just under 80% are singletons. Sequencing was done on a sample of PBMCs. These receptor sequences come from a woman between 50 and 59 years old in good health and CMV-seropositive. The CDR3 runs from the conserved cysteine through the conserved F or W. The D gene is left open where the match is weak. The size entry is marked missing in some rows and otherwise reads once, few, many or a size class.

TGTGCCAGCAGCGCCTCTGGGGCCAACGGCCTGACTTTC | CASSASGANGLTF | NA | TRBV27 | NA | TRBJ2-6
TGTGCCAGCTCACTACAACAGGGTCCCCAACAGGGCAATGAGCAGTTCTTC | CASSLQQGPQQGNEQFF | NA | TRBV18 | NA | TRBJ2-1
TGTGCCAGCCAATTCTCTTCGGACACCTACGAGCAGTACTTC | CASQFSSDTYEQYF | NA | TRBV28 | once | TRBJ2-7
TGTGCCAGCAGCTCGGCCCAGCGGGGGAGCACAGATACGCAGTATTTT | CASSSAQRGSTDTQYF | TRBD2 | TRBV5-4 | NA | TRBJ2-3
TGTGCCTGGAGTCCCACTAGCGGGGGGCGGAACAATGAGCAGTTCTTC | CAWSPTSGGRNNEQFF | TRBD2 | TRBV30 | NA | TRBJ2-1
TGTGCCAGCAGCTTAGCCACGACAGCTAACTATGGCTACACCTTC | CASSLATTANYGYTF | NA | TRBV7-2 | NA | TRBJ1-2
TGTGCCAGCAGCACCGTCGGGGTCTATAATTCACCCCTCCACTTT | CASSTVGVYNSPLHF | NA | TRBV5-4 | NA | TRBJ1-6
TGCGCCAGCAGCTTGGTAACAAGCGGGGGGGCCGTGACCCAGTACTTC | CASSLVTSGGAVTQYF | TRBD2 | TRBV5-1 | NA | TRBJ2-5
TGTGCCAGCAGTTACTCGAACAGGGTCTTGGGCTACACCTTC | CASSYSNRVLGYTF | NA | TRBV6-5 | NA | TRBJ1-2
TGTGCCAGCAGCTTTACCCCCGGGGAGCAGTACTTC | CASSFTPGEQYF | NA | TRBV7-2 | NA | TRBJ2-7
TGTGCCAGCAGTCACACAGGGGGCAGGGGCACTGAAGCTTTCTTT | CASSHTGGRGTEAFF | TRBD1 | TRBV11-3 | NA | TRBJ1-1
TGTGCCAGCAGCTTGGGGGCCAGGAACACTGAAGCTTTCTTT | CASSLGARNTEAFF | NA | TRBV7-6 | NA | TRBJ1-1
TGTGCCAGCAGCGTAGTGGCTTTTTCACCCCTCCACTTT | CASSVVAFSPLHF | NA | TRBV9 | once | TRBJ1-6
TGCAGCGTGGCTAACAGACCGAATTATGGCTACACCTTC | CSVANRPNYGYTF | NA | TRBV29-1 | NA | TRBJ1-2
TGTGCCAGCTCACCAGACAGGGGGTGGGGAGGCTACACCTTC | CASSPDRGWGGYTF | TRBD1 | TRBV18 | NA | TRBJ1-2
TGTGCCAGCAGCCCGGGGACAGTGAACACTGAAGCTTTCTTT | CASSPGTVNTEAFF | TRBD1 | TRBV5-4 | NA | TRBJ1-1
TGTGCCAGCAGCTTAGAGCGGGGGATTCACTACGAGCAGTACTTC | CASSLERGIHYEQYF | TRBD2 | TRBV7-2 | once | TRBJ2-7
TGTGCCAGCAGTTTTCAAGCCGGGTACGAGCAGTACTTC | CASSFQAGYEQYF | NA | TRBV27 | NA | TRBJ2-7
TGTGCCTGGAGCAGGGACAGGGGGTCGGATGGCTACACCTTC | CAWSRDRGSDGYTF | TRBD1 | TRBV30 | NA | TRBJ1-2
TGTGCCAGCAGCATACAGGGTGTTTACTATGGCTACACCTTC | CASSIQGVYYGYTF | NA | TRBV5-4 | few | TRBJ1-2
TGTGCCACGGGCCGGGGGAACACAGATACGCAGTATTTT | CATGRGNTDTQYF | NA | TRBV28 | NA | TRBJ2-3
TGTGCCAGCAGCTCCGGGACAGGGGCAACTAATGAAAAACTGTTTTTT | CASSSGTGATNEKLFF | TRBD1 | TRBV11-2 | NA | TRBJ1-4
TGTGCCAGCAGTTTACCCCTCGGGGGGGCAGGTGAGCAGTTCTTC | CASSLPLGGAGEQFF | TRBD2 | TRBV27 | NA | TRBJ2-1
TGTGCCAGCAGCTTAGAAGAAGCGGGAGGCGGGCATGAGCAGTTCTTC | CASSLEEAGGGHEQFF | TRBD2 | TRBV7-2 | NA | TRBJ2-1
TGTGCCAGCAGCCCCCGGACAGGGACCAACGAGCAGTACTTC | CASSPRTGTNEQYF | TRBD1 | TRBV7-2 | NA | TRBJ2-7
TGTGCCATCAGTGGACAGGGAACGTACGAGCAGTACTTC | CAISGQGTYEQYF | TRBD1 | TRBV10-3 | NA | TRBJ2-7
TGTGCCAGCTCACCCGCCGCCGGTGAGGGCTACACCTTC | CASSPAAGEGYTF | NA | TRBV18 | NA | TRBJ1-2
TGTGCCAGCAGTTTTGAAACTGCGACAGGGAGGACTGAAGCTTTCTTT | CASSFETATGRTEAFF | TRBD1 | TRBV28 | NA | TRBJ1-1
TGTGCCAGCACAGTGTCTGAGACTAGCGGCGATTACGGGCAGTACTTC | CASTVSETSGDYGQYF | TRBD2 | TRBV2 | once | TRBJ2-7
TGTGCCAGCAGTTTAGACGGGTTGCCTAGTTATGGCTACACCTTC | CASSLDGLPSYGYTF | NA | TRBV27 | NA | TRBJ1-2
TGTGCCAGCAGCACCCGGACAGGAGCAGATACGCAGTATTTT | CASSTRTGADTQYF | TRBD1 | TRBV11-2 | NA | TRBJ2-3
TGTGCCAGCTCACCAAATCCCCTAAATAATTCACCCCTCCACTTT | CASSPNPLNNSPLHF | NA | TRBV18 | NA | TRBJ1-6
TGTGCCAGTAGTCCGAGCTCCCCTTCCTCTGGGGCCAACGGCCTGACTTTC | CASSPSSPSSGANGLTF | NA | TRBV19 | NA | TRBJ2-6
TGTGCCAGCAGCGCGGGACAGGGCGGATACGAGCAGTACTTC | CASSAGQGGYEQYF | TRBD1 | TRBV5-4 | NA | TRBJ2-7
TGTGCCATCAGTGAGTCTACGGACAAGAGCTCCTACGAGCAGTACTTC | CAISESTDKSSYEQYF | NA | TRBV10-3 | NA | TRBJ2-7
TGTGCCAGTAGTCGACAGGGGGCGAGTACAGATACGCAGTATTTT | CASSRQGASTDTQYF | TRBD1 | TRBV19 | NA | TRBJ2-3
TGTGCCAGCAGCCGTGAGGACAGGGACCAAGAGACCCAGTACTTC | CASSREDRDQETQYF | TRBD1 | TRBV7-6 | NA | TRBJ2-5
TGCGCCAGCAGCCGCCGGACGGGACTAGCGGGGGCTGCTCAGTTCGAGCAGTACTTC | CASSRRTGLAGAAQFEQYF | TRBD2 | TRBV4-3 | NA | TRBJ2-7
TGTGCCAGCAGGACGAACGCGGGAGCTGAAGCTTTCTTT | CASRTNAGAEAFF | NA | TRBV11-3 | NA | TRBJ1-1
TGTGCCAGCAGCCACAAAACAGGGGGCAACACAGATACGCAGTATTTT | CASSHKTGGNTDTQYF | TRBD1 | TRBV11-2 | NA | TRBJ2-3
TGTGCCAGTAGTGCAGGGGGCCCCCTCTCTGGGGCCAACGTCCTGACTTTC | CASSAGGPLSGANVLTF | TRBD1 | TRBV19 | NA | TRBJ2-6
TGTGCCAGCAGCCAAGGAAGGACTAGCGGGGGCCTCGTGAAAGAGACCCAGTACTTC | CASSQGRTSGGLVKETQYF | TRBD2 | TRBV14 | once | TRBJ2-5
TGTGCCAGCAGCGCGCAGGGGGGGAACACTGAAGCTTTCTTT | CASSAQGGNTEAFF | TRBD1 | TRBV9 | NA | TRBJ1-1
TGTGCCAGCACTGGGGCACTCTCCTACGAGCAGTACTTC | CASTGALSYEQYF | NA | TRBV2 | NA | TRBJ2-7
TGTGCCAGCAGTTACGCCGCGATTAATAGCAATCAGCCCCAGCATTTT | CASSYAAINSNQPQHF | NA | TRBV6-6 | NA | TRBJ1-5
TGTGCCAGCAGCTTTCGACGGACAGGGGAGGGTTACGAGCAGTACTTC | CASSFRRTGEGYEQYF | TRBD1 | TRBV13 | NA | TRBJ2-7
TGTGCCAGCAGCTCCCTGAGGACTAGCGGCGTAGATACGCAGTATTTT | CASSSLRTSGVDTQYF | TRBD2 | TRBV11-2 | NA | TRBJ2-3
TGTGCCAGCAGACCCACACAGGGGCGGGCCACTGAAGCTTTCTTT | CASRPTQGRATEAFF | TRBD1 | TRBV6-5 | NA | TRBJ1-1
TGTGCCAGCAGCCCCGTGGGAGGGTTCGACTATGGCTACACCTTC | CASSPVGGFDYGYTF | NA | TRBV5-5 | NA | TRBJ1-2
TGTGCCAGCAGCTTAGTACCCGGAGTAAATGAGCAGTTCTTC | CASSLVPGVNEQFF | NA | TRBV7-2 | NA | TRBJ2-1
TGTGCCAGCAGTGAAGCGCTTGGGGGAGGAAGGACTGAAGCTTTCTTT | CASSEALGGGRTEAFF | NA | TRBV6-1 | once | TRBJ1-1